The source of this T cell receptor beta chain is a study of blood T cells in healthy people across ages. This clonotype occurred many times. The antigen is undetermined. Study results and caveats: Long-lived donors carried more naive CD4+ cells and greater diversity than aged donors. TCR beta diversity per million T cells fell roughly linearly with age.

For the second PCR, which ran for about 6 to 12 cycles, a sample-barcoded 5' primer and a J-beta primer mix were used. TCRdb recomputed calls from the 5' RACE reads with MiXCR, one row per CDR3 protein. The repertoire includes over 550,000 distinct CDR3 sequences, approximately 30% of them detected once, and less than 20% sits in the top ten. The TCR comes from an elderly woman in good health. The sample taken for sequencing was blood.

DNA of the CDR3: TGCGCCAGCAGCTTGGCCCCCGTTAGTAGCACCGGGGAGCTGTTTTTT. Residues: CASSLAPVSSTGELFF. V is TRBV5-1 and J is TRBJ2-2; the D is unclear. The germline gives CDR1 SGHRS, CDR2 YFSETQ. CDR3 length equals 16 residues. Trimming left V 0 bases short and J 4 bases short, with 13 bases between.